These 17 T cell receptor beta chains share one sample of origin, sequenced in a study of technical replicates of blood from several donors. The table came from immunoSEQ multiplex PCR; TCRdb's copy has only in-frame clones and leaves some out. Altogether about 56,000 clones are present, nearly 95% being singletons, with the ten largest covering 3% to 3.5%. Sequencing was carried out using PBMCs. The receptors derive from a human donor in good health. Some clones in this sample may be carry-over from other donors' samples.

This clone came up a few times. V and J are TRBV19 and TRBJ2-1; possible D gene TRBD2, 5 bases. From germline, CDR1 is LNHDA and CDR2 SQIVND (reference sequence). V shed 6 bases and J shed 2 bases, with 11 bases lying between them. The CDR3 covers 14 residues. The CDR3 loop is CASSAGEAYNEQFF. DNA for the CDR3: TGTGCCAGTAGCGCCGGGGAAGCCTACAATGAGCAGTTCTTC.

The chain recombines TRBV7-3 with TRBJ2-3, with D unresolved. The V and J ends lost 1 base and 3 bases respectively, with 8 bases between them. Germline V gene lookup returns CDR1 SGHTA and CDR2 FQGTGA. There are 14 residues in the CDR3. The CDR3 here is CASSLSQRTDTQYF. Here the CDR3 DNA reads TGTGCCAGCAGCTTAAGTCAGAGGACAGATACGCAGTATTTT.

The gene calls are TRBV7-2 and TRBJ2-4; 9 bases line up with TRBD2. Germline V gene sequence: CDR1 SGHTA, CDR2 FQGNSA. J lost 4 bases, V lost 5 bases, and 12 bases had no gene match. The CDR3 totals 17 residues. The DNA of the CDR3 is TGTGCCAGCAGCGCCGGGGGGCTAGCGGGATTGAAAAACATTCAGTACTTC. Amino acid sequence: CASSAGGLAGLKNIQYF.

The chain carries TRBV6-6 and TRBJ1-3, with TRBD1 as a possible D gene (5 bases). This CDR3 is built from 16 residues. Germline values: CDR1 MNHNY, CDR2 SVGAGI (reference sequence). V shed 0 bases and J shed 4 bases, with 13 bases lying between them. CDR3 protein: CASSYSKGQGGNTIYF. The DNA of the CDR3 is TGTGCCAGCAGTTACTCGAAGGGCCAGGGCGGAAACACCATATATTTT.

The chain joins TRBV27 to TRBJ2-3, with D perhaps TRBD2 (8 bases). V gave up 6 bases and J gave up 0 bases, with 19 bases separating them. The CDR3 spans 17 residues. In germline, CDR1 is MNHEY, CDR2 SMNVEV (reference sequence). The CDR3 sequence: CASRAGARQGSTDTQYF. The DNA of the CDR3 is TGTGCCAGCAGAGCGGGGGCCAGACAGGGTAGCACAGATACGCAGTATTTT.

This chain links TRBV6-1 with TRBJ2-1; 8 bases are a match to TRBD1. J gave up 8 bases and V 5 bases, and 11 bases lay outside the gene matches. The V gene's germline CDR1 is MNHNS and CDR2 SASEGT. The CDR3 has 15 amino acids. The CDR3 nucleotides read TGTGCCAGCAGTCCAGGGGGCTTTGCTGTAGATGAGCAGTTCTTC. Encoded protein: CASSPGGFAVDEQFF.

In this sample, this clone turned up once. This chain connects TRBV5-6 to TRBJ2-2, with 10 bases that match TRBD2. The V gene's germline CDR1 is SGHDT and CDR2 YYEEEE. Losses at the gene ends were 4 bases for V and 7 bases for J; bases not matched to a gene: 7. This CDR3 contains 15 residues. The CDR3 DNA reads TGTGCCAGCAGCCCCCAAGCGGGGGGGGTCGGGGAGCTGTTTTTT. This gives the protein CASSPQAGGVGELFF. The whole variable domain, filled in from reference TRBV5-6 and TRBJ2-2, reads DAGVTQSPTHLIKTRGQQVTLRCSPKSGHDTVSWYQQALGQGPQFIFQYYEEEERQRGNFPDRFSGHQFPNYSSELNVNALLLGDSALYLCASSPQAGGVGELFFGEGSRLTVL.

This chain uses TRBV7-9 with TRBJ2-1, with 10 bases fitting TRBD2. From germline, CDR1 is SEHNR and CDR2 FQNEAQ (reference sequence). CDR3 length: 15 amino acids. After removal of 5 bases from V and 5 bases from J, the junction contained 6 bases not matched to a gene. CDR3 in amino acids: CASSVLLAGNNEQFF. DNA of the CDR3: TGTGCCAGCAGCGTCCTACTAGCGGGGAACAATGAGCAGTTCTTC.

The rearrangement uses TRBV11-2 and TRBJ2-1, with D possibly being TRBD2 (6 bases). CDR3 size: 15 residues. V gave up 5 bases and J gave up 7 bases, with 18 bases separating them. The germline V gene has CDR1 SGHAT and CDR2 FQNNGV. The CDR3 nucleotides read TGTGCCAGCAGCACCCTTCGGGAGCTATCAAATGAGCAGTTCTTC. Translated, it gives CASSTLRELSNEQFF.

The CDR3 DNA sequence: TGTGCCAGCAGTGGGGGACAGGGCGCAACTGAAGCTTTCTTT. Protein product: CASSGGQGATEAFF. The V and J genes are TRBV2 and TRBJ1-1, with TRBD1 matching over 9 bases. The CDR3 totals 14 residues. Germline V gives CDR1 SNHLY, CDR2 FYNNEI. The junction had 5 bases not matched to a gene; V was cut back by 4 bases and J by 5 bases.

The chain couples TRBV7-2 to TRBJ2-3; D possibly corresponds to TRBD1 (5 bases). V dropped 5 bases and J dropped 1 base, with 7 bases sitting between them. The CDR3 totals 13 residues. In germline, CDR1 is SGHTA, CDR2 FQGNSA. The CDR3 DNA reads TGTGCCAGCAGCCAAGGGGGCACAGATACGCAGTATTTT. Translation gives CASSQGGTDTQYF.

The chain couples TRBV2 to TRBJ2-7; D may be TRBD2 (6 bases). The CDR3 runs to 13 residues. V gave up 6 bases and J gave up 6 bases, with 15 bases separating them. CDR1 SNHLY and CDR2 FYNNEI come from the germline V gene. The DNA of the CDR3 is TGTGCCAGCAGCCGGGACTCCGTCGGCGAGCAGTACTTC. Its translation is CASSRDSVGEQYF. The full variable domain, its missing parts supplied by reference TRBV2 and TRBJ2-7, is EPEVTQTPSHQVTQMGQEVILRCVPISNHLYFYWYRQILGQKVEFLVSFYNNEISEKSEIFDDQFSVERPDGSNFTLKIRSTKLEDSAMYFCASSRDSVGEQYFGPGTRLTVT.

About this clone itself: The junction differs from germline at one of its ends, possibly a read error. The rearrangement links TRBV19 to TRBJ1-2; TRBD1 agrees at 7 bases. The CDR3 length is 15 residues. Germline values: CDR1 LNHDA, CDR2 SQIVND (reference sequence). CDR3 loop: CASSQTKQGLDGYTF. The CDR3 nucleotides read TGTGCCAGTAGCCAAACCAAACAGGGGTTGGATGGGTACACCTTC. Using reference TRBV19 and TRBJ1-2 for the parts outside the CDR3, the full variable domain is DGGITQSPKYLFRKEGQNVTLSCEQNLNHDAMYWYRQDPGQGLRLIYYSQIVNDFQKGDIAEGYSVSREKKESFPLTVTSAQKNPTAFYLCASSQTKQGLDGYTFGSGTRLTVV.

The chain uses TRBV2 and TRBJ2-7, with TRBD1 identical over 8 bases. Germline V gene data show CDR1 as SNHLY and CDR2 as FYNNEI. This CDR3 contains 17 residues. V was pared by 2 bases and J by 4 bases, with 13 bases of the junction left unmatched. This CDR3 is CASSETPPGGASYEQYF. In DNA form, the CDR3 reads TGTGCCAGCAGTGAAACCCCCCCAGGGGGCGCTTCGTACGAGCAGTACTTC.

The V gene is TRBV6-5, the J gene TRBJ2-7; TRBD1 aligns across 9 bases. CDR3 length: 15 amino acids. Germline V lookup: CDR1 MNHEY, CDR2 SVGAGI. V was clipped by 5 bases and J by 4 bases; unmatched bases: 9. CDR3 nucleotide sequence: TGTGCCAGCAGTAAGAACCGGGACAGGGTTTACGAGCAGTACTTC. Translated, it gives CASSKNRDRVYEQYF.

This chain links TRBV6-1 with TRBJ1-6, with 10 bases lining up with TRBD1. CDR1 MNHNS and CDR2 SASEGT come from the germline V gene. V lost 3 bases to trimming and J lost 7 bases; unmatched junction nucleotides: 3. The CDR3 loop spans 15 amino acids. CDR3 nucleotides: TGTGCCAGCAGTGATCCGGGACAGGGGAATTCACCCCTCCACTTT. This codes for CASSDPGQGNSPLHF.

This chain uses TRBV19 with TRBJ2-7; TRBD1 matches at 7 bases. Unmatched junction bases numbered 6, after V lost 5 bases and J lost 2 bases. The CDR3 loop spans 14 amino acids. Germline lookup yields CDR1 LNHDA and CDR2 SQIVND (reference sequence). The CDR3 loop reads CASSLTGLTYEQYF. The CDR3, as DNA: TGTGCCAGTAGTTTGACAGGGCTGACCTACGAGCAGTACTTC.